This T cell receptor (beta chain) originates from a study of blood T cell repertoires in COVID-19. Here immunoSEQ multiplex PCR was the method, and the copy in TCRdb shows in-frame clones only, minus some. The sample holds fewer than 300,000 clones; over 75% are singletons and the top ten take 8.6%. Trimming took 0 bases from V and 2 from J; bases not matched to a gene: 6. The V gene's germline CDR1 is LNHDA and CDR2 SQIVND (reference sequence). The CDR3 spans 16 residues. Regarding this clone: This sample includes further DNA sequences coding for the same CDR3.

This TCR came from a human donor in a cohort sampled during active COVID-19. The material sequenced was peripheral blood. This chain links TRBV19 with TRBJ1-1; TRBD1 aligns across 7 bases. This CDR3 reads CASSIDATGENTEAFF. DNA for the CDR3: TGTGCCAGTAGTATAGATGCTACAGGGGAAAACACTGAAGCTTTCTTT.